Detailed here is one T cell receptor beta chain. The entry originates in a study of identifying expanded T cells in peripheral blood. Germline loops: CDR1 SEHNR, CDR2 FQNEAQ (reference sequence). V lost 2 bases and J 4 bases, leaving 18 bases between the germline ends. CDR3 length equals 17 residues. Assay used: immunoSEQ multiplex PCR; TCRdb lists only in-frame clones, some missing. This table holds roughly 130,000 clones, approximately 86% found once. The sample comprised blood. The chain has TRBV7-9 and TRBJ2-1, with a tentative D call TRBD2 (7 bases). This TCR was recovered from a person aged 18 to 70 in good health. For the CDR3, the DNA is TGTGCCAGCAGCTTACTGAGGGGGGGATTGGGTTACAATGAGCAGTTCTTC. Translated, it gives CASSLLRGGLGYNEQFF.